This T cell receptor beta chain is from a study of OX40 agonist ivuxolimab in advanced cancers. Study background: Across the patients, intravenous ivuxolimab was delivered every 2 weeks at 0.01 to 10 mg/kg. Study-wide points: Partial responders treated at 0.1-3.0 mg/kg exhibited clonal expansion among the lowest measured. Expanded clones were, on average, more numerous in CD8+ T cells than in CD4+. At doses 0.1 to 3.0 mg/kg, CD4+ and CD8+ clones expanded.

To note about this clone: The antigen is unknown.

Generated by immunoSEQ multiplex PCR, the TCRdb table keeps only in-frame clones and is missing some. The data contain approximately 14,000 clones, roughly three quarters of them singletons. Trimming left V 5 bases short and J 3 bases short, with 11 bases between. The V gene's germline CDR1 is MNHNS and CDR2 SASEGT. The CDR3 is 13 residues long. The receptor's source is an adult with an advanced solid tumor such as melanoma, head and neck, liver or kidney cancer. The sequences come from CD4+ or CD8+ T cells sorted from blood, collected in a trial of the OX40 agonist ivuxolimab. The genes are TRBV6-1 and TRBJ2-7, with D unresolved. The DNA of the CDR3 is TGTGCCAGCAGTACAACAGTGAACTACGAGCAGTACTTC. Its translation: CASSTTVNYEQYF.